This T cell receptor beta chain appears in the sequencing data of a study of beta chain features in type 1 diabetes. Notes on this clone: What it recognizes is unknown.

V lost 0 bases and J lost 3, with 8 bases in between. The CDR3 spans 13 residues. CDR1 GTSNPN and CDR2 SVGIG come from the germline V gene (reference sequence). The entirety of the isolated RNA underwent reverse transcription, so expressed TCRB transcripts were sequenced. Assay used: immunoSEQ multiplex PCR; TCRdb lists only in-frame clones, some missing. The data show about 9,400 clones, approximately 78% seen once. Study-level points and caveats: Whether HLA type influences TCRB rearrangement remained unresolved here. Cells expressing TCR highly could be over-represented by cDNA sequencing. The naive, central memory and Treg TCRB repertoires looked more alike in patients than they did in healthy donors.

The rearrangement uses TRBV30 and TRBJ1-1; D ambiguous. The material sequenced was Tregs from blood. The receptor was derived from a woman under 30 in good health. DNA for the CDR3: TGTGCCTGGAGTGTAACTAGGGACACTGAAGCTTTCTTT. As protein: CAWSVTRDTEAFF. The whole variable domain, remainder taken from reference TRBV30 and TRBJ1-1, is SQTIHQWPATLVQPVGSPLSLECTVEGTSNPNLYWYRQAAGRGLQLLFYSVGIGQISSEVPQNLSASRPQDRQFILSSKKLLLSDSGFYLCAWSVTRDTEAFFGQGTRLTVV.